These 20 T cell receptor beta chains came from one sample sequenced in a study of T cell changes during pregnancy in multiple sclerosis (dated by TCRdb to the late 2010s). The library came from the immunoSEQ multiplex PCR assay. TCRdb re-hosts the immuneACCESS table, in-frame sequences only. Its copies lack some clones; in the studies checked, an unresolved V gene accounts for under half of them, and the cause for the rest is not known. In this sample the table shows just under 100,000 clones, 93% of which occur a single time. The leading ten clones occupy more than 0.75% of the sample. Sample: peripheral blood, taken after pregnancy. The receptor set was obtained from a female donor with multiple sclerosis, enrolled in a pregnancy study.

The chain uses TRBV19 and TRBJ1-2; no clear D gene. The V gene's germline CDR1 is LNHDA and CDR2 SQIVND (reference sequence). The V end lost 1 base, the J end lost 8 bases, and 11 bases lay between the germline ends. The CDR3 is 13 residues long. CDR3 in DNA: TGTGCCAGTAGTATAGTTGAGGGCGCAGGCTACACCTTC. It yields the protein CASSIVEGAGYTF.

This clone has a handful of counts. This rearrangement joins TRBV27 to TRBJ1-1; maybe TRBD1 (5 bases). V dropped 2 bases and J dropped 11 bases, with 18 bases sitting between them. From germline, CDR1 is MNHEY and CDR2 SMNVEV (reference sequence). The CDR3 sequence is 14 residues long. CDR3 coding DNA: TGTGCCAGCAGTTTAGGTCCAGGGCCTGATGGGGCTTTCTTT. It encodes CASSLGPGPDGAFF.

The chain is built from TRBV11-2 and TRBJ2-1; D gene unclear. The CDR3 runs to 16 residues. V shed 1 base and J shed 3 bases, with 13 bases lying between them. In germline, CDR1 is SGHAT, CDR2 FQNNGV. CDR3 DNA: TGTGCCAGCAGCTTAGCTCCTGCGGAGATCTACAATGAGCAGTTCTTC. Its protein product is CASSLAPAEIYNEQFF. The complete variable domain, with remaining parts taken from reference TRBV11-2 and TRBJ2-1, reads EAGVAQSPRYKIIEKRQSVAFWCNPISGHATLYWYQQILGQGPKLLIQFQNNGVVDDSQLPKDRFSAERLKGVDSTLKIQPAKLEDSAVYLCASSLAPAEIYNEQFFGPGTRLTVL.

This chain joins TRBV6-1 and TRBJ1-2; no clear D gene. Trimming left V 3 bases short and J 0 bases short, with 11 bases between. The germline gives CDR1 MNHNS, CDR2 SASEGT. The CDR3 length is 15 residues. The CDR3 sequence: CASSDTGLANYGYTF. In nucleotides, the CDR3 is TGTGCCAGCAGTGATACTGGACTAGCTAACTATGGCTACACCTTC.

The chain recombines TRBV19 with TRBJ2-1, with a weak D call TRBD2 (7 bases). The ends were cut back, 9 bases at V and 8 bases at J, with 14 bases in the middle. There are 12 residues in the CDR3. Per germline, CDR1 LNHDA and CDR2 SQIVND (reference sequence). CDR3 DNA: TGTGCCAGCAGGGCGGGGGCCCATGAGCAGTTCTTC. It is translated as CASRAGAHEQFF.

This chain links TRBV14 with TRBJ2-7, with D unclear. The CDR3 runs to 11 residues. With 4 bases removed from V and 3 bases from J, the gap between germline ends came to 4 bases. Germline loops: CDR1 SGHDN, CDR2 FVKESK. The CDR3 nucleotides read TGTGCCAGCAGCCTTAGCTACGAGCAGTACTTC. It translates to CASSLSYEQYF.

The rearrangement joins TRBV4-1 to TRBJ1-3; D call uncertain. CDR3 length: 16 amino acids. Germline V lookup: CDR1 MGHRA, CDR2 YSYEKL. V lost 0 bases and J lost 0, with 9 bases in between. In nucleotides, the CDR3 is TGCGCCAGCAGCCAAGAGCACAGCCTCTCTGGAAACACCATATATTTT. Its protein is CASSQEHSLSGNTIYF.

This clone appeared once. V and J are TRBV2 and TRBJ2-7; no firm D call. Germline CDR1 SNHLY, CDR2 FYNNEI. Trimming left V 6 bases short and J 3 bases short, with 9 bases between. This CDR3 spans 12 amino acids. The CDR3 loop reads CASRGIRYEQYF. CDR3 DNA: TGTGCCAGCAGGGGCATTCGCTACGAGCAGTACTTC.

The chain is built from TRBV4-2 and TRBJ2-1, with a tentative D call TRBD1 (5 bases). CDR1 and CDR2 from the germline V gene are LGHNA and YNFKEQ. With 5 bases removed from V and 5 bases from J, the gap between germline ends came to 13 bases. The length of the CDR3 is 14 residues. CDR3 sequence (DNA): TGTGCCAGCAGCTTGCAAGACAGTAACAATGAGCAGTTCTTC. As protein: CASSLQDSNNEQFF.

CDR3 amino acids: CASSFRQGEAFF. The CDR3 DNA sequence: TGTGCCAGCAGCTTTCGACAGGGTGAAGCTTTCTTT. This chain joins TRBV7-2 and TRBJ1-1; TRBD1 agrees at 7 bases. CDR3 size: 12 residues. Losses at the gene ends were 3 bases for V and 7 bases for J; bases not matched to a gene: 2. Germline V gene lookup returns CDR1 SGHTA and CDR2 FQGNSA.

The chain uses TRBV2 and TRBJ2-6; D perhaps matches TRBD1 (5 bases). V lost 7 bases, J lost 0 bases, and 13 bases lay in between. Germline-derived CDR1 and CDR2 are SNHLY and FYNNEI. The CDR3 runs to 16 residues. This CDR3 is CASTGNSVSGANVLTF. The CDR3 region has the DNA TGTGCCAGCACAGGGAACTCCGTCTCTGGGGCCAACGTCCTGACTTTC.

The chain joins TRBV5-4 to TRBJ2-5, with TRBD1 as a possible D gene (6 bases). CDR1 and CDR2 from the germline V gene are SGHNT and YYREEE (reference sequence). Trimming cost V 4 bases and J 2 bases, with 18 bases left between them. This CDR3 comprises 16 residues. CDR3: CASSTTDRRIQETQYF. CDR3 in DNA: TGTGCCAGCAGCACAACGGACAGACGAATACAAGAGACCCAGTACTTC.

The chain employs TRBV19 and TRBJ1-5, with 11 bases identical to TRBD1. The J segment lost 6 bases and the V segment lost 3 bases, leaving 4 bases of the junction unmatched. Looked up from germline, CDR1 is LNHDA and CDR2 is SQIVND (reference sequence). The length of the CDR3 is 15 residues. The CDR3, as DNA: TGTGCCAGTAGTATTGGGACAGGGGGGTTTCAGCCCCAGCATTTT. Protein: CASSIGTGGFQPQHF. Complete variable domain (other parts from reference TRBV19 and TRBJ1-5): DGGITQSPKYLFRKEGQNVTLSCEQNLNHDAMYWYRQDPGQGLRLIYYSQIVNDFQKGDIAEGYSVSREKKESFPLTVTSAQKNPTAFYLCASSIGTGGFQPQHFGDGTRLSIL.

This chain uses TRBV5-4 with TRBJ1-1; 7 bases agree with TRBD1. The ends lost 1 base at V and 4 bases at J; junction bases unmatched: 4. Germline V gene data show CDR1 as SGHNT and CDR2 as YYREEE (reference sequence). The length of the CDR3 is 14 residues. CDR3 protein: CASSLSRGATEAFF. In nucleotides, the CDR3 is TGTGCCAGCAGCTTGTCCAGGGGGGCCACTGAAGCTTTCTTT.

The chain combines TRBV5-4 with TRBJ2-7; 7 bases match TRBD1. The CDR3 loop spans 14 amino acids. V gave up 4 bases and J gave up 2 bases; unmatched junction bases: 6. Germline CDR1 SGHNT, CDR2 YYREEE (reference sequence). CDR3 loop: CASSIRQGAYEQYF. CDR3 bases: TGTGCCAGCAGCATCCGACAGGGTGCCTACGAGCAGTACTTC.

The rearrangement links TRBV19 to TRBJ2-7; tentative D call: TRBD2 (5 bases). The germline V gene encodes CDR1 LNHDA and CDR2 SQIVND (reference sequence). V shed 4 bases and J shed 1 base, with 11 bases lying between them. The CDR3 is 14 amino acids. The CDR3 nucleotides are TGTGCCAGTAGTACACGGACTGATTCCTACGAGCAGTACTTC. This codes for CASSTRTDSYEQYF. Full variable domain (rest looked up from reference TRBV19 and TRBJ2-7): DGGITQSPKYLFRKEGQNVTLSCEQNLNHDAMYWYRQDPGQGLRLIYYSQIVNDFQKGDIAEGYSVSREKKESFPLTVTSAQKNPTAFYLCASSTRTDSYEQYFGPGTRLTVT.

The chain recombines TRBV6-5 with TRBJ2-2; TRBD1 might be the D (6 bases). This CDR3 is 15 amino acids long. V gave up 7 bases and J gave up 3 bases, with 15 bases separating them. CDR1 is MNHEY and CDR2 is SVGAGI in the germline V gene. For the CDR3, the DNA is TGTGCCAGCACCAAACAGGGTTTGGACACCGGGGAGCTGTTTTTT. Translating it yields CASTKQGLDTGELFF.

The chain carries TRBV30 and TRBJ1-2; 8 bases agree with TRBD1. Per the germline V gene, CDR1 is GTSNPN and CDR2 is SVGIG (reference sequence). Trimming at V came to 4 bases and at J to 7 bases, leaving 5 bases not matched to a gene. The CDR3 runs 12 residues. The CDR3 protein is CAWTRGTGGYTF. The CDR3 nucleotides are TGTGCCTGGACCCGAGGGACAGGTGGCTACACCTTC.

This CDR3 is CASSVGFLGPGYGYTF. The CDR3, as DNA: TGTGCCAGCAGCGTAGGTTTTCTGGGGCCCGGCTATGGCTACACCTTC. The rearrangement uses TRBV9 and TRBJ1-2; possible D gene TRBD1, 5 bases. The germline V and J ends were trimmed by 0 bases and 4 bases, with 16 bases remaining between them. CDR1 SGDLS and CDR2 YYNGEE come from the germline V gene. The CDR3 is made up of 16 amino acids.

This chain connects TRBV30 to TRBJ2-1; TRBD2 might be the D (5 bases). CDR1 and CDR2 (germline): GTSNPN, SVGIG (reference sequence). The germline V and J ends were trimmed by 8 bases and 0 bases, with 11 bases remaining between them. The CDR3 is 13 amino acids. As DNA, the CDR3 is TGTGCCGGGCCGGGGAGCTCCTACAATGAGCAGTTCTTC. This translates into CAGPGSSYNEQFF.